This record concerns one T cell receptor beta chain sequence. Cohort placement rested on clinical history that participants reported themselves. This specimen comes from a study of blood T cell repertoires in COVID-19. Overall study context: Acute and convalescent COVID-19 specimens originated in the United States, Italy and Spain.

Only in-frame clones appear in the TCRdb table, and some are missing; sequencing was by immunoSEQ multiplex PCR. Altogether hundreds of thousands of clones are present, around 89% being singletons, with the ten largest covering about 1.7%. This CDR3 contains 16 residues. V shed 2 bases and J 0 bases; nucleotides not matched to a gene: 1. Germline loops: CDR1 SGHVS, CDR2 FQNEAQ. This receptor was obtained from a woman aged 18-29 years with acute COVID-19. Material: PBMCs or T cells enriched from blood (not recorded which). The chain uses TRBV7-8 and TRBJ2-3; 11 bases align to TRBD2. CDR3 region: CASSLTSGGSTDTQYF. The CDR3 DNA reads TGTGCCAGCAGCTTAACTAGCGGGGGTAGCACAGATACGCAGTATTTT.